The source of this T cell receptor beta chain is a study of Tregs in tolerant kidney transplant recipients. Sequenced by immunoSEQ multiplex PCR; TCRdb stores in-frame clones only, minus some. The repertoire holds tens of thousands of clones, with 80% to 95% as singletons. Germline V gene sequence: CDR1 SGHRS, CDR2 YFSETQ. The ends lost 4 bases at V and 4 bases at J; junction bases unmatched: 4. The CDR3 length is 14 residues. Mixed chimerism was transient after nonmyeloablative marrow transplants from related graft donors. This TCR was recovered from a human patient who received a combined kidney and bone marrow transplant. A share of the T cells may be of graft donor origin. The material sequenced was CD4+ T cells from blood (PBMCs), taken 12 months after the transplant. The chain combines TRBV5-1 with TRBJ2-2, with 7 bases lining up with TRBD1. CDR3 protein: CASSTGQTTGELFF. CDR3 coding DNA: TGCGCCAGCAGCACGGGACAGACCACCGGGGAGCTGTTTTTT.